A selection of T cell receptor beta chains follows, all from one sample in a study of blood T cell repertoires in COVID-19. Data came from immunoSEQ multiplex PCR; TCRdb stores just in-frame clones and leaves some out. The table shows tens of thousands of clones, with 85% to 90% occurring only once. Sequencing was done on a sample of peripheral blood. The receptors shown here come from a man between 65 and 85 years old with active or convalescent COVID-19. The CDR3 runs from the conserved cysteine through the conserved F or W. D genes are given only for firm matches. Some rows have no size entry. The others give once, few or many, or a class for an expanded clone.

D	V	J	size	CDR3	DNA
NA	TRBV2	TRBJ1-3	NA	CASTQVPNTIYF	TGTGCCAGCACGCAGGTTCCAAACACCATATATTTT
NA	TRBV27	TRBJ1-5	NA	CASSYRVGQPQHF	TGTGCCAGCAGTTACAGGGTGGGTCAGCCCCAGCATTTT
NA	TRBV7-9	TRBJ1-1	NA	CASSPHGRGEAFF	TGTGCCAGCAGCCCTCATGGGAGGGGTGAAGCTTTCTTT
NA	TRBV27	TRBJ1-3	NA	CASSPTGSGNTIYF	TGTGCCAGCAGCCCCACCGGTTCTGGAAACACCATATATTTT
NA	TRBV29-1	TRBJ1-1	NA	CSVEYSLNTEAFF	TGCAGCGTTGAATACAGCCTGAACACTGAAGCTTTCTTT
NA	TRBV27	TRBJ1-5	once	CASRQKSGISNQPQHF	TGTGCCAGCAGACAAAAATCGGGAATTAGCAATCAGCCCCAGCATTTT
NA	TRBV6-6	TRBJ1-1	NA	CASSYLSGNTEAFF	TGTGCCAGCAGTTACCTGTCGGGTAACACTGAAGCTTTCTTT
TRBD1	TRBV5-1	TRBJ2-7	NA	CASSSTGVGPYEQYF	TGCGCCAGCAGCTCGACAGGGGTGGGTCCTTACGAGCAGTACTTC
NA	TRBV2	TRBJ2-7	NA	CASRDTRDDEQYF	TGTGCCAGCCGGGACACCCGAGACGACGAGCAGTACTTC
NA	TRBV30	TRBJ2-1	NA	CAWSGLATTSEQFF	TGTGCCTGGAGTGGGCTAGCGACGACCAGTGAGCAGTTCTTC
NA	TRBV4-1	TRBJ2-7	once	CASSRGLVDYEQYF	TGCGCCAGCAGCCGGGGACTTGTAGACTACGAGCAGTACTTC
NA	TRBV7-8	TRBJ2-2	few	CASSLAQGGTGELFF	TGTGCCAGCAGCTTAGCCCAGGGAGGCACCGGGGAGCTGTTTTTT
NA	TRBV6-6	TRBJ2-5	once	CASSYYRETQYF	TGTGCCAGCAGTTACTACCGGGAGACCCAGTACTTC
TRBD1	TRBV5-1	TRBJ2-7	NA	CASSVTGSYEQYF	TGCGCCAGCAGCGTGACAGGGTCCTACGAGCAGTACTTC
TRBD1	TRBV29-1	TRBJ2-1	NA	CSVARGQAYNEQFF	TGCAGCGTAGCCCGCGGACAGGCTTACAATGAGCAGTTCTTC
TRBD2	TRBV27	TRBJ2-1	NA	CASSLSSRAGGGEQFF	TGTGCCAGCAGTTTATCGAGCCGAGCGGGAGGCGGTGAGCAGTTCTTC
TRBD1	TRBV6-1	TRBJ2-5	NA	CASTGQAQETQYF	TGTGCCAGCACCGGACAGGCCCAAGAGACCCAGTACTTC
NA	TRBV6-2/TRBV6-3	TRBJ2-1	NA	CASSTQTGGAGGEQFF	TGTGCCAGCAGTACTCAGACAGGGGGTGCGGGAGGTGAGCAGTTCTTC
TRBD1	TRBV7-9	TRBJ1-5	NA	CASSLTGNQPQHF	TGTGCCAGCAGCTTGACAGGGAATCAGCCCCAGCATTTT
NA	TRBV9	TRBJ2-1	NA	CASSARVAGTYNEQFF	TGTGCCAGCAGCGCAAGGGTGGCGGGAACCTACAATGAGCAGTTCTTC
TRBD2	TRBV3-1/TRBV3-2	TRBJ2-7	NA	CASSPAGTTSYEQYF	TGTGCCAGCAGCCCCGCAGGGACTACCTCCTACGAGCAGTACTTC
NA	TRBV7-3	TRBJ2-1	NA	CASSLRQGIDEQFF	TGTGCCAGCAGCTTAAGGCAGGGCATCGATGAGCAGTTCTTC
TRBD1	TRBV10-3	TRBJ2-1	NA	CAISERGTGTNEQFF	TGTGCCATCAGTGAGCGGGGGACAGGGACCAATGAGCAGTTCTTC
TRBD1	TRBV28	TRBJ2-5	NA	CASSIITTGTGTQYF	TGTGCCAGCAGCATAATCACGACAGGGACGGGGACCCAGTACTTC
NA	TRBV4-1	TRBJ1-6	few	CASSQGGAGYNSPLHF	TGCGCCAGCAGCCAAGGGGGAGCAGGCTATAATTCACCCCTCCACTTT
NA	TRBV15	TRBJ2-7	NA	CATSRDSSDEQYF	TGTGCCACCAGCAGAGATTCGAGTGACGAGCAGTACTTC
NA	TRBV27	TRBJ1-1	NA	CASSLSTGNTEAFF	TGTGCCAGCAGTCTGAGCACAGGAAACACTGAAGCTTTCTTT
NA	TRBV11-2	TRBJ2-1	NA	CASSRQLDWLNEQFF	TGTGCCAGCAGCCGTCAACTAGATTGGCTCAATGAGCAGTTCTTC
TRBD1	TRBV5-8	TRBJ1-4	NA	CASSRTGFGEKLFF	TGTGCCAGCAGCCGGACAGGGTTTGGAGAAAAACTGTTTTTT
NA	TRBV3-1/TRBV3-2	TRBJ1-3	NA	CAIGHSNPGEGNTIYF	TGTGCCATCGGTCATTCCAATCCAGGTGAGGGAAACACCATATATTTT
TRBD1	TRBV5-1	TRBJ1-6	NA	CASSFGQDYNSPLHF	TGCGCCAGCAGCTTTGGACAGGACTATAATTCACCCCTCCACTTT
TRBD1	TRBV5-1	TRBJ1-1	once	CASSTVGQEGTEAFF	TGCGCCAGCAGCACAGTAGGACAGGAGGGCACTGAAGCTTTCTTT
TRBD1	TRBV19	TRBJ2-7	NA	CASSSTGTGVSYEQYF	TGTGCCAGTAGTAGCACCGGGACAGGGGTCTCCTACGAGCAGTACTTC
TRBD1	TRBV28	TRBJ1-3	NA	CASSPDRGGGNTIYF	TGTGCCAGCAGTCCTGACAGGGGTGGAGGAAACACCATATATTTT
TRBD1	TRBV10-2	TRBJ1-5	NA	CATSTGENQPQHF	TGCGCCACCTCGACAGGGGAAAATCAGCCCCAGCATTTT
TRBD1	TRBV28	TRBJ1-1	NA	CASSPRQGLMNTEAFF	TGTGCCAGCAGCCCCCGACAGGGCCTGATGAACACTGAAGCTTTCTTT
NA	TRBV13	TRBJ2-2	NA	CASSLGVSGRNTGELFF	TGTGCCAGCAGCTTAGGCGTCTCGGGGAGGAACACCGGGGAGCTGTTTTTT
NA	TRBV4-3	TRBJ2-1	few	CASSQEVATTRSKQFF	TGCGCCAGCAGCCAAGAAGTCGCTACTACCCGCAGCAAGCAGTTCTTC
NA	TRBV12-5	TRBJ2-7	NA	CASVSRSEQYF	TGTGCTAGTGTCTCGAGGTCCGAGCAGTACTTC
TRBD1	TRBV6-1	TRBJ1-6	once	CASSDSGQGYSPLHF	TGTGCCAGCAGTGATTCGGGACAGGGGTATTCACCCCTCCACTTT
NA	TRBV27	TRBJ1-1	NA	CASSLRDMTEAFF	TGTGCCAGCAGTTTGAGGGATATGACTGAAGCTTTCTTT
NA	TRBV30	TRBJ1-6	NA	CAWSAPRTPVGSPLHF	TGTGCCTGGAGTGCCCCCCGGACACCGGTGGGTTCACCCCTCCACTTT
TRBD1	TRBV4-1	TRBJ1-4	NA	CASSPGTVANEKLFF	TGCGCCAGCAGCCCCGGGACAGTCGCCAATGAAAAACTGTTTTTT
NA	TRBV7-9	TRBJ1-5	NA	CASSLGTGNQPQHF	TGTGCCAGCAGCTTAGGAACAGGCAATCAGCCCCAGCATTTT
NA	TRBV9	TRBJ1-6	NA	CASSPSPGSSYNSPLHF	TGTGCCAGCAGCCCCTCTCCCGGGAGCTCCTATAATTCACCCCTCCACTTT
TRBD1	TRBV2	TRBJ2-5	NA	CASTRGGEETQYF	TGTGCCAGCACACGAGGGGGCGAAGAGACCCAGTACTTC
TRBD1	TRBV3-1/TRBV3-2	TRBJ2-1	NA	CASSHRTGGNEQFF	TGTGCCAGCAGCCATAGGACAGGGGGAAATGAGCAGTTCTTC
NA	TRBV7-8	TRBJ2-2	NA	CASSSESSTGELFF	TGTGCCAGCAGCTCAGAATCCTCAACCGGGGAGCTGTTTTTT
NA	TRBV7-6	TRBJ2-6	NA	CASSLAQGLGANVLTF	TGTGCCAGCAGCTTAGCGCAGGGGCTCGGGGCCAACGTCCTGACTTTC
NA	TRBV29-1	TRBJ1-1	NA	CSVDRDIRQPNTEAFF	TGCAGCGTTGATCGGGACATCCGTCAGCCAAACACTGAAGCTTTCTTT
NA	TRBV28	TRBJ1-2	NA	CASSSPQKYRDLRAYGYTF	TGTGCCAGCAGTTCGCCCCAAAAATACAGGGATTTGCGTGCCTATGGCTACACCTTC
TRBD2	TRBV7-9	TRBJ2-7	many	CASSLNSKGGEQYF	TGTGCCAGCAGCTTAAATAGTAAGGGAGGGGAGCAGTACTTC
TRBD1	TRBV10-3	TRBJ1-1	once	CASRGQGGTEAFF	TGTGCCTCAAGAGGACAGGGTGGCACTGAAGCTTTCTTT
TRBD2	TRBV2	TRBJ2-1	NA	CASSGPGLEAYGEQFF	TGTGCCAGCAGTGGGCCGGGACTAGAGGCCTACGGTGAGCAGTTCTTC
TRBD1	TRBV28	TRBJ2-3	NA	CASRDSGTDTQYF	TGTGCCAGCCGGGACAGCGGCACAGATACGCAGTATTTT
NA	TRBV3-1/TRBV3-2	TRBJ1-3	NA	CASSQGFTGGSGNTIYF	TGTGCCAGCAGCCAAGGGTTCACAGGCGGCTCTGGAAACACCATATATTTT